The present T cell receptor (beta chain) was sequenced within a study of T cell changes during pregnancy in multiple sclerosis. Per the germline V gene, CDR1 is MNHEY and CDR2 is SMNVEV (reference sequence). The CDR3 totals 15 residues. The V end was cut by 2 bases, the J end by 1 base, with 8 bases between. Profiling relied on immunoSEQ multiplex PCR, and the TCRdb table lists in-frame clones only, not all of them. The table lists tens of thousands of clones, roughly nine tenths of them singletons. V gene TRBV27 combines with J gene TRBJ2-2; D perhaps matches TRBD2 (5 bases). The receptor's source is a female donor with multiple sclerosis, enrolled in a pregnancy study. The source was CD4+ T cells from peripheral blood mononuclear cells, collected before pregnancy. DNA of the CDR3: TGTGCCAGCAGTTTACGGGGTCGGAACACCGGGGAGCTGTTTTTT. Protein: CASSLRGRNTGELFF.